This is a list of T cell receptor beta chains from one sample in a study of regulatory dendritic cells for organ transplantation. TCRdb's table, derived via immunoSEQ multiplex PCR, lists solely in-frame clones and lacks some. The data contain under 12,000 clones, 75% of them singletons. Which antigens these TCRs recognize remains unknown. The source material was memory CD4+ T cells from blood cultured with regulatory dendritic cells. The receptors derive from a human donor in good health. CDR3s include the opening cysteine and the closing phenylalanine or tryptophan. D genes are given only for firm matches. Clone size is given for some rows only: seen once, a few or many times, or a class if the clone is expanded.

size: NA
D: TRBD1
V: TRBV7-2
J: TRBJ1-5
CDR3: CASSVTGLTPARQPQHF
DNA: TGTGCCAGCAGCGTGACAGGGCTTACCCCCGCGCGGCAGCCCCAGCATTTT

size: NA
D: NA
V: TRBV5-5
J: TRBJ1-1
CDR3: CASSLGGVNTEAFF
DNA: TGTGCCAGCAGCTTGGGGGGGGTGAACACTGAAGCTTTCTTT

size: NA
D: NA
V: TRBV7-9
J: TRBJ1-5
CDR3: CASSSQGWGQPQHF
DNA: TGTGCCAGCAGCTCACAGGGCTGGGGTCAGCCCCAGCATTTT

size: NA
D: TRBD2
V: TRBV10-3
J: TRBJ2-7
CDR3: CAISRLAGDYEQYF
DNA: TGTGCCATCAGCAGACTAGCGGGGGACTACGAGCAGTACTTC

size: NA
D: TRBD1
V: TRBV5-5
J: TRBJ1-4
CDR3: CASSSTGQSNEKLFF
DNA: TGTGCCAGCAGCTCGACGGGACAGAGTAATGAAAAACTGTTTTTT

size: NA
D: NA
V: TRBV6-5
J: TRBJ1-4
CDR3: CATAPTETNEKLFF
DNA: TGTGCCACCGCACCGACTGAAACTAATGAAAAACTGTTTTTT

size: NA
D: TRBD1
V: TRBV6-1
J: TRBJ2-7
CDR3: CASSRDRVYEQYF
DNA: TGTGCCAGCAGCCGGGACAGGGTTTACGAGCAGTACTTC

size: medium-sized
D: TRBD2
V: TRBV6-6
J: TRBJ2-3
CDR3: CASTLRGGSDTQYF
DNA: TGTGCCAGCACCCTCCGGGGGGGATCGGATACGCAGTATTTT

size: NA
D: NA
V: TRBV2
J: TRBJ2-5
CDR3: CASREDRYQETQYF
DNA: TGTGCCAGCAGGGAAGACAGGTACCAAGAGACCCAGTACTTC

size: NA
D: TRBD1
V: TRBV5-1
J: TRBJ2-5
CDR3: CASSLGQGGQETQYF
DNA: TGCGCCAGCAGCTTGGGACAGGGTGGCCAAGAGACCCAGTACTTC

size: NA
D: TRBD1
V: TRBV7-3
J: TRBJ2-3
CDR3: CASSLEGADTQYF
DNA: TGTGCCAGCAGCCTTGAGGGGGCCGATACGCAGTATTTT

size: NA
D: TRBD2
V: TRBV6-5
J: TRBJ2-1
CDR3: CASSRPGLGEQFF
DNA: TGTGCCAGCAGTCGTCCGGGACTAGGTGAGCAGTTCTTC

size: few
D: NA
V: TRBV7-9
J: TRBJ1-1
CDR3: CASSFRGTNTEAFF
DNA: TGTGCCAGCAGTTTCCGGGGGACGAACACTGAAGCTTTCTTT

size: NA
D: TRBD1
V: TRBV6-6
J: TRBJ1-6
CDR3: CASSTGTGHNSPLHF
DNA: TGTGCCAGCAGTACCGGGACAGGGCATAATTCACCCCTCCACTTT

size: NA
D: NA
V: TRBV21-1
J: TRBJ2-5
CDR3: CASSKAHYGLAGPQETQYF
DNA: TGTGCCAGCAGCAAAGCGCATTACGGGTTAGCGGGACCCCAAGAGACCCAGTACTTC

size: NA
D: TRBD2
V: TRBV19
J: TRBJ2-5
CDR3: CASRSYSGAPQETQYF
DNA: TGTGCCAGTAGGTCTTATAGCGGGGCGCCCCAAGAGACCCAGTACTTC

size: NA
D: TRBD2
V: TRBV4-2
J: TRBJ2-2
CDR3: CASSRLPGTSGGQSTGELFF
DNA: TGTGCCAGCAGCCGTCTCCCCGGGACTAGCGGGGGGCAGAGCACCGGGGAGCTGTTTTTT

size: NA
D: NA
V: TRBV29-1
J: TRBJ1-6
CDR3: CSAGEGGSPLHF
DNA: TGCAGCGCTGGGGAGGGAGGGTCACCCCTCCACTTT

size: NA
D: TRBD1
V: TRBV5-1
J: TRBJ2-1
CDR3: CASDTGQGAIEQFF
DNA: TGCGCCAGCGATACGGGACAGGGTGCTATTGAGCAGTTCTTC

size: NA
D: TRBD2
V: TRBV2
J: TRBJ2-7
CDR3: CASAGQASGNYEQYF
DNA: TGTGCCAGCGCTGGGCAGGCTAGCGGGAACTACGAGCAGTACTTC

size: NA
D: TRBD2
V: TRBV7-2
J: TRBJ2-2
CDR3: CASSLGPPGGGQNTGELFF
DNA: TGTGCCAGCAGCTTAGGACCCCCGGGCGGGGGGCAGAACACCGGGGAGCTGTTTTTT

size: once
D: NA
V: TRBV14
J: TRBJ1-2
CDR3: CATEPLDRRGGGYTF
DNA: TGTGCCACCGAGCCCTTGGACCGCCGGGGAGGTGGCTACACCTTC

size: NA
D: TRBD2
V: TRBV6-5
J: TRBJ2-5
CDR3: CASRSPGLHETQYF
DNA: TGTGCCAGCAGGTCCCCGGGACTACACGAGACCCAGTACTTC

size: NA
D: TRBD2
V: TRBV7-3
J: TRBJ2-5
CDR3: CASSAGVNIGETQYF
DNA: TGTGCCAGCAGCGCGGGGGTAAATATTGGAGAGACCCAGTACTTC

size: NA
D: NA
V: TRBV5-5
J: TRBJ2-7
CDR3: CASSQGSGQSYEQYF
DNA: TGTGCCAGCAGCCAGGGGTCGGGACAAAGCTACGAGCAGTACTTC

size: NA
D: TRBD2
V: TRBV10-3
J: TRBJ2-5
CDR3: CAISDSGGQETQYF
DNA: TGTGCCATCAGTGATAGCGGGGGCCAAGAGACCCAGTACTTC

size: NA
D: NA
V: TRBV25-1
J: TRBJ2-2
CDR3: CASSGSRNTGELFF
DNA: TGTGCCAGCAGTGGGAGTAGGAACACCGGGGAGCTGTTTTTT

size: medium-sized
D: NA
V: TRBV5-1
J: TRBJ2-5
CDR3: CASSAGASISETQYF
DNA: TGCGCCAGCAGCGCTGGTGCTAGCATATCAGAGACCCAGTACTTC

size: NA
D: TRBD1
V: TRBV7-2
J: TRBJ1-5
CDR3: CASSLRPYRGKNIGQPQHF
DNA: TGTGCCAGCAGCTTACGACCATACAGGGGAAAGAACATAGGTCAGCCCCAGCATTTT

size: NA
D: TRBD1
V: TRBV7-2
J: TRBJ2-7
CDR3: CASSHPRTGVYEQYF
DNA: TGTGCCAGCAGCCACCCCAGGACAGGCGTCTACGAGCAGTACTTC

size: NA
D: NA
V: TRBV5-8
J: TRBJ1-2
CDR3: CASSLSGGNYGYTF
DNA: TGTGCCAGCAGCTTGTCAGGTGGGAACTATGGCTACACCTTC

size: NA
D: TRBD1
V: TRBV5-1
J: TRBJ1-2
CDR3: CASSPRTRDRGGGYTF
DNA: TGCGCCAGCAGCCCCCGGACCCGGGACAGGGGAGGAGGCTACACCTTC

size: NA
D: NA
V: TRBV19
J: TRBJ1-2
CDR3: CASSTLLGYYGYTF
DNA: TGTGCCAGTAGTACCCTCCTAGGCTACTATGGCTACACCTTC

size: NA
D: TRBD1
V: TRBV7-7
J: TRBJ1-6
CDR3: CASSRGVARGRLAPLHF
DNA: TGTGCCAGCAGCCGGGGGGTGGCCAGGGGGCGCTTGGCACCCCTCCACTTT

size: few
D: NA
V: TRBV6-1
J: TRBJ1-5
CDR3: CASSEGQGRQPQHF
DNA: TGTGCCAGCAGTGAGGGGCAGGGTAGGCAGCCCCAGCATTTT

size: few
D: TRBD1
V: TRBV5-1
J: TRBJ2-7
CDR3: CASKGGTGPYEQYF
DNA: TGCGCCAGCAAAGGGGGGACAGGGCCCTACGAGCAGTACTTC

size: NA
D: TRBD1
V: TRBV7-9
J: TRBJ1-4
CDR3: CASSYGQGSEKLFF
DNA: TGTGCCAGCAGCTATGGACAGGGAAGTGAAAAACTGTTTTTT

size: NA
D: NA
V: TRBV10-3
J: TRBJ1-2
CDR3: CAVTGAYGYTF
DNA: TGTGCCGTGACAGGCGCCTATGGCTACACCTTC

size: few
D: NA
V: TRBV19
J: TRBJ2-7
CDR3: CASSPTGTLTYEQYF
DNA: TGTGCCAGTAGTCCCACCGGGACACTTACCTACGAGCAGTACTTC

size: NA
D: NA
V: TRBV20-1
J: TRBJ1-2
CDR3: CSGGGRGYTF
DNA: TGCAGTGGGGGGGGAAGAGGCTACACCTTC

size: NA
D: NA
V: TRBV29-1
J: TRBJ2-5
CDR3: CSVERGETQYF
DNA: TGCAGCGTTGAAAGGGGAGAGACCCAGTACTTC

size: NA
D: NA
V: TRBV11-3
J: TRBJ2-3
CDR3: CASSLGLDRTDTQYF
DNA: TGTGCCAGCAGCTTAGGGCTAGACCGCACAGATACGCAGTATTTT

size: NA
D: TRBD1
V: TRBV4-1
J: TRBJ1-1
CDR3: CASSLQGFGTEAFF
DNA: TGCGCCAGCAGTTTACAGGGGTTTGGCACTGAAGCTTTCTTT

size: NA
D: TRBD1
V: TRBV5-6
J: TRBJ2-2
CDR3: CASSGTGIIAGELFF
DNA: TGTGCCAGCTCCGGGACAGGGATAATCGCCGGGGAGCTGTTTTTT

size: NA
D: NA
V: TRBV18
J: TRBJ2-1
CDR3: CASSPASLNSYNEQFF
DNA: TGTGCCAGCTCACCGGCCTCATTGAATTCCTACAATGAGCAGTTCTTC